Presented here are 13 T cell receptor beta chains from one specimen sequenced in a study of cytomegalovirus exposure and HLA in healthy donors. Assay used: immunoSEQ multiplex PCR; TCRdb lists only in-frame clones, some missing. The sample records some 170,000 clones, more than 75% being singletons. The sample comprised PBMCs. Receptors originate from a woman younger than 45 in good health and CMV-seronegative.

The chain has TRBV11-2 and TRBJ2-7, with D tentatively TRBD1 (5 bases). The germline V gene encodes CDR1 SGHAT and CDR2 FQNNGV. The ends were cut back, 7 bases at V and 2 bases at J, with 18 bases in the middle. The CDR3 spans 15 residues. The CDR3, as DNA: TGTGCCAGCACCGCCGAAGGGGCAAGTACCTACGAGCAGTACTTC. It translates to CASTAEGASTYEQYF.

A remark on this clone: The same CDR3 also results from other DNA sequences found in this sample. The rearrangement joins TRBV30 to TRBJ1-1; the D is unclear. There are 13 residues in the CDR3. Germline-derived CDR1 and CDR2 are GTSNPN and SVGIG (reference sequence). The V and J ends lost 0 bases and 5 bases respectively, with 10 bases between them. CDR3 in amino acids: CAWSVLGGTEAFF. The CDR3 DNA follows: TGTGCCTGGAGTGTGCTCGGAGGGACTGAAGCTTTCTTT.

The V and J genes are TRBV27 and TRBJ2-4, with TRBD1 matching 7 bases. Germline values: CDR1 MNHEY, CDR2 SMNVEV (reference sequence). The V and J ends lost 5 bases and 9 bases, in that order; junction bases with no gene match: 7. The CDR3 length is 13 residues. The CDR3 nucleotides read TGTGCCAGCAGTGAGGCACAGGGGAGCATTCAGTACTTC. Translated, it gives CASSEAQGSIQYF.

The chain employs TRBV5-4 and TRBJ2-5; possible D gene TRBD2, 5 bases. The V end lost 0 bases, the J end lost 5 bases, and 11 bases lay between the germline ends. This CDR3 region has 14 residues. Germline V CDR1 and CDR2: SGHNT, YYREEE (reference sequence). Here the CDR3 DNA reads TGTGCCAGCAGCTTGGGACTATCTGCGGAGACCCAGTACTTC. Amino acids: CASSLGLSAETQYF. The entire variable domain, with the rest obtained from reference TRBV5-4 and TRBJ2-5, is as follows: ETGVTQSPTHLIKTRGQQVTLRCSSQSGHNTVSWYQQALGQGPQFIFQYYREEENGRGNFPPRFSGLQFPNYSSELNVNALELDDSALYLCASSLGLSAETQYFGPGTRLLVL.

This clone appeared a single time. The chain has TRBV27 and TRBJ1-4; D remains ambiguous. The CDR3 is 14 residues long. V was clipped by 5 bases and J by 7 bases, with 14 bases between them. Per germline, CDR1 MNHEY and CDR2 SMNVEV (reference sequence). The CDR3 bases are TGTGCCAGCAGTGCGGGGTGGTCGGGTGAAAAACTGTTTTTT. Encoded protein: CASSAGWSGEKLFF. Combining the CDR3 with reference TRBV27 and TRBJ1-4 gives the whole variable domain EAQVTQNPRYLITVTGKKLTVTCSQNMNHEYMSWYRQDPGLGLRQIYYSMNVEVTDKGDVPEGYKVSRKEKRNFPLILESPSPNQTSLYFCASSAGWSGEKLFFGSGTQLSVL.

This rearrangement joins TRBV6-1 to TRBJ1-1; 8 bases are shared with TRBD1. The CDR3 runs 14 residues. V dropped 8 bases and J dropped 4; count of bases not matched to a gene: 9. Germline lookup yields CDR1 MNHNS and CDR2 SASEGT. Here the CDR3 reads CASHVDRGRTEAFF. CDR3 sequence (DNA): TGTGCCAGCCACGTCGACAGGGGACGCACTGAAGCTTTCTTT.

The chain combines TRBV5-1 with TRBJ2-1; TRBD1 is a possible D gene (5 bases). Germline V gene data show CDR1 as SGHRS and CDR2 as YFSETQ. The CDR3 has 14 amino acids. V dropped 6 bases and J dropped 3 bases, with 13 bases sitting between them. The CDR3 reads CASTPVGLYNEQFF. CDR3 bases: TGCGCCAGCACCCCTGTGGGGCTCTACAATGAGCAGTTCTTC. Supplemented by reference TRBV5-1 and TRBJ2-1, the full variable domain reads KAGVTQTPRYLIKTRGQQVTLSCSPISGHRSVSWYQQTPGQGLQFLFEYFSETQRNKGNFPGRFSGRQFSNSRSEMNVSTLELGDSALYLCASTPVGLYNEQFFGPGTRLTVL.

The chain employs TRBV5-1 and TRBJ2-7; 8 nucleotides line up with TRBD2. CDR1 and CDR2 from the germline V gene are SGHRS and YFSETQ. With V trimmed by 4 bases and J by 3 bases, 9 bases remained unmatched. The CDR3 spans 15 residues. The CDR3 DNA reads as TGCGCCAGCAGCCGGAGCCGGGGGGGAAACTACGAGCAGTACTTC. Residues: CASSRSRGGNYEQYF.

This chain joins TRBV5-1 and TRBJ2-7, with unresolved D. CDR1 and CDR2 from the germline V gene are SGHRS and YFSETQ. This CDR3 contains 13 residues. V was pared by 0 bases and J by 4 bases, with 8 bases between. The CDR3 region is CASSLVEDYEQYF. CDR3 nucleotides: TGCGCCAGCAGCTTGGTAGAGGATTACGAGCAGTACTTC.

The chain has TRBV19 and TRBJ1-1, with D perhaps TRBD1 (5 bases). CDR3 size: 12 residues. Germline loops: CDR1 LNHDA, CDR2 SQIVND (reference sequence). V was clipped by 5 bases and J by 7 bases, with 11 bases between them. CDR3 in amino acids: CASSSGGNEAFF. The CDR3 DNA is TGTGCCAGTAGTTCGGGGGGGAATGAAGCTTTCTTT.

The chain joins TRBV5-6 to TRBJ1-2; a weak D match, TRBD1 (6 bases). The CDR3 has 13 amino acids. CDR1 and CDR2 (germline): SGHDT, YYEEEE. Between the trimmed V and J ends, which lost 0 bases and 8 bases, there was a span of 11 bases. CDR3: CASSLARGRGYTF. The CDR3 nucleotides are TGTGCCAGCAGCTTGGCCAGGGGACGAGGCTACACCTTC. Supplemented by reference TRBV5-6 and TRBJ1-2, the full variable domain reads DAGVTQSPTHLIKTRGQQVTLRCSPKSGHDTVSWYQQALGQGPQFIFQYYEEEERQRGNFPDRFSGHQFPNYSSELNVNALLLGDSALYLCASSLARGRGYTFGSGTRLTVV.

The V call is TRBV6-8, the J call TRBJ2-7; the match to TRBD1 covers 10 bases. The junction had 14 bases not matched to a gene; V was cut back by 6 bases and J by 6 bases. CDR3 length: 16 residues. Germline CDR1 and CDR2: MNHGY and SAAAGT. In DNA, the CDR3 is TGTGCCAGCAGCCAGGTGGCCGGGACAGGGGTGGGCGAGCAGTACTTC. It translates to CASSQVAGTGVGEQYF.

The rearrangement links TRBV5-1 to TRBJ2-5; 11 bases match TRBD1. The CDR3 runs 14 residues. CDR1 SGHRS and CDR2 YFSETQ come from the germline V gene. V lost 4 bases to trimming and J lost 4 bases; unmatched junction nucleotides: 3. CDR3 sequence: CASSRGQGGETQYF. For the CDR3, the DNA is TGCGCCAGCAGCCGGGGACAGGGGGGAGAGACCCAGTACTTC.